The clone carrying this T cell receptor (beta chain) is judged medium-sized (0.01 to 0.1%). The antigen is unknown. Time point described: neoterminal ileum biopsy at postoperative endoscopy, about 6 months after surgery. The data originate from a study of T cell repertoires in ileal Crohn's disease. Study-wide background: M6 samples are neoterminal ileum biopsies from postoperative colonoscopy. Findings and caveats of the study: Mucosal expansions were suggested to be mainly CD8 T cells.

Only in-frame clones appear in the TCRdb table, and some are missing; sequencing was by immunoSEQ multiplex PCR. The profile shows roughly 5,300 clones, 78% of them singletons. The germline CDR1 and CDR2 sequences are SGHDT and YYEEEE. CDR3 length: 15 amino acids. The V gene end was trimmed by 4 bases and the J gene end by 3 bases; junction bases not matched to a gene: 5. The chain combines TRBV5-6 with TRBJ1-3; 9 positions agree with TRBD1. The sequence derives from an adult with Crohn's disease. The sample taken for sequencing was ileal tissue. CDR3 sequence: CASSPRTGVGNTIYF. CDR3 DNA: TGTGCCAGCAGCCCCCGGACAGGGGTTGGAAACACCATATATTTT.